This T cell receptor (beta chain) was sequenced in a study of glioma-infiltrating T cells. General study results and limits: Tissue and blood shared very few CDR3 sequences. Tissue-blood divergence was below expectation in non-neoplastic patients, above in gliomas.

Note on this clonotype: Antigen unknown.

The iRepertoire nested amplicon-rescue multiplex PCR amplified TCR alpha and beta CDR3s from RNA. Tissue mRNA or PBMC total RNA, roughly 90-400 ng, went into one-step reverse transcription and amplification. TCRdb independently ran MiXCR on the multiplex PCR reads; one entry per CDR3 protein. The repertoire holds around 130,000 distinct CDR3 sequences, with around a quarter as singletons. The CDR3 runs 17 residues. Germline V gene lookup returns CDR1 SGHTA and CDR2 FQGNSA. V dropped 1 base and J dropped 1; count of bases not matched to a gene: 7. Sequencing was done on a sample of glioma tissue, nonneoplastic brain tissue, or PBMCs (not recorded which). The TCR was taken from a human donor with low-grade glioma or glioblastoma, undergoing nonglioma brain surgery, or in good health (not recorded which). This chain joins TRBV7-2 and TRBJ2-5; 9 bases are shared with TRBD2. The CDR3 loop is CASSLVPSGAPQETQYF. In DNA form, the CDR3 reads TGTGCCAGCAGCTTAGTGCCTAGCGGGGCCCCCCAAGAGACCCAGTACTTC.